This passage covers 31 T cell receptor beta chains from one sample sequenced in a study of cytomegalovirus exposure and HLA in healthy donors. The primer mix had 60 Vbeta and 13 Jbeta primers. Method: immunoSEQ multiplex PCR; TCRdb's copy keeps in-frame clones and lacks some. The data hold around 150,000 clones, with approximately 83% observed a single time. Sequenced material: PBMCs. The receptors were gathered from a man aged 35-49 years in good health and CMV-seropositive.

The CDR3 here is CASSDRGPGSPLHF. The CDR3, as DNA: TGTGCCAGTAGCGACAGGGGGCCGGGTTCACCCCTCCACTTT. The rearrangement links TRBV27 to TRBJ1-6; 10 bases map to TRBD1. CDR3 size: 14 residues. The junction had 8 bases not matched to a gene; V was cut back by 9 bases and J by 9 bases. In germline, CDR1 is MNHEY, CDR2 SMNVEV (reference sequence).

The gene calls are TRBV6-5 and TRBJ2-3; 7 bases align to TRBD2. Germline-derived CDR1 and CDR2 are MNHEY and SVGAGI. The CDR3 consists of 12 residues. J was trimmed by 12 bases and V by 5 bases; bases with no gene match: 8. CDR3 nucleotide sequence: TGTGCCAGCAGTCGACTAGCAGGAACACAGTATTTT. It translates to CASSRLAGTQYF.

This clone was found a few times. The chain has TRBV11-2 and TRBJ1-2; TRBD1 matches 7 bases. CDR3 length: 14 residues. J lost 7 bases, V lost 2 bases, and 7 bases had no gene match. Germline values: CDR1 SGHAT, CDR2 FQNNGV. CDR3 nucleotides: TGTGCCAGCAGCTTACTCTGGGACAGTGGTGGCTACACCTTC. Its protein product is CASSLLWDSGGYTF.

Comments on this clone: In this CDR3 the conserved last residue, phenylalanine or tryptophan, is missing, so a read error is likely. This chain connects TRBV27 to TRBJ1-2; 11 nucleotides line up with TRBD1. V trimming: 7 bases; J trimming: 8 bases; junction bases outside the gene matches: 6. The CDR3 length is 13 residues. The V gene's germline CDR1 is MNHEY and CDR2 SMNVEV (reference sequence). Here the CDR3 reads CASTGQGAEGYTS. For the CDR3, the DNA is TGTGCCAGCACCGGACAGGGGGCCGAGGGCTACACCTCC.

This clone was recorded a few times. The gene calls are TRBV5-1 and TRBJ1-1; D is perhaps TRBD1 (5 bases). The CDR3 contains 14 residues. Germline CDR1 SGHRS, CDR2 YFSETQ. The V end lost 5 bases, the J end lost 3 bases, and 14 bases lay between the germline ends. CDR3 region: CASSSFGADTEAFF. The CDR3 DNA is TGCGCCAGCAGTTCGTTTGGGGCAGACACTGAAGCTTTCTTT.

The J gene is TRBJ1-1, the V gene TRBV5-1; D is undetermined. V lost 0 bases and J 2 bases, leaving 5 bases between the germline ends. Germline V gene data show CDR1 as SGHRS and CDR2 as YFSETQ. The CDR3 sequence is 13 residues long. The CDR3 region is CASSLDSNTEAFF. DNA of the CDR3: TGCGCCAGCAGCTTGGACAGTAACACTGAAGCTTTCTTT.

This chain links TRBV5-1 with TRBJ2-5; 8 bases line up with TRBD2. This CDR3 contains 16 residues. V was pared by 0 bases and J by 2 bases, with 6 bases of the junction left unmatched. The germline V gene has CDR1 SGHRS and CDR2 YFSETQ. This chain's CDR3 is CASSLGIAGLQETQYF. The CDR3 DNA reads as TGCGCCAGCAGCTTGGGTATAGCGGGACTACAAGAGACCCAGTACTTC.

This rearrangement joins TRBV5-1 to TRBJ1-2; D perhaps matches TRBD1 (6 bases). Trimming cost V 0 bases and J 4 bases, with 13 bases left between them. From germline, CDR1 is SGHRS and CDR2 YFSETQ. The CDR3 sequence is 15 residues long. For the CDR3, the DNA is TGCGCCAGCAGCTTGGGCAGGGGATACGGCTATGGCTACACCTTC. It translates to CASSLGRGYGYGYTF.

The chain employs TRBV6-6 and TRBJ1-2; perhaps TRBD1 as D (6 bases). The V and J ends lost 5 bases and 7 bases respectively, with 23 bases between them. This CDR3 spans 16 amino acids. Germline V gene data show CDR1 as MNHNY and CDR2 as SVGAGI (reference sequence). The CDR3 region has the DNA TGTGCCAGCAGTACATCCATGGCCGGGGGGCAAAGTGGCTACACCTTC. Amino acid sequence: CASSTSMAGGQSGYTF.

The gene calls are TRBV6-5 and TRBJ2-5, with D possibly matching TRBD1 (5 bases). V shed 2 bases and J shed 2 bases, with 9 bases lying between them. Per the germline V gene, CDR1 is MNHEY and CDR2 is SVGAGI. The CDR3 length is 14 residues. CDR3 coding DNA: TGTGCCAGCAGTTACAATTCAGGGCAAGAGACCCAGTACTTC. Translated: CASSYNSGQETQYF.

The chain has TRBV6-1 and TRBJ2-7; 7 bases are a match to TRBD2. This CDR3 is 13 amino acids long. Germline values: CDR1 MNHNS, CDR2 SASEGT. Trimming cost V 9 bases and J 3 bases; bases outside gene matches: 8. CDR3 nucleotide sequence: TGTGCCAGTCGTGGTCTAGCGGACTACGAGCAGTACTTC. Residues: CASRGLADYEQYF.

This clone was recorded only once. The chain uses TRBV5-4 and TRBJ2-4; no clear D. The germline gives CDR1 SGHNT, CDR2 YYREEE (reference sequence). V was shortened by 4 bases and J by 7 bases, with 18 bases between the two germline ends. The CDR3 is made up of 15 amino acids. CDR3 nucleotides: TGTGCCAGCAGCCCTGGAACAGAACGCTTCAACATTCAGTACTTC. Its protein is CASSPGTERFNIQYF.

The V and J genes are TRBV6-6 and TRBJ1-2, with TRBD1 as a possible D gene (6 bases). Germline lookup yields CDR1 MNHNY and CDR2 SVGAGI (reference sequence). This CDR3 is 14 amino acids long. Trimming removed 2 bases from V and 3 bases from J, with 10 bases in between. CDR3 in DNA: TGTGCCAGCAGTTACAGGGACACCGACTATGGCTACACCTTC. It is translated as CASSYRDTDYGYTF.

CDR3 protein: CASSVAAGAYEQYF. DNA of the CDR3: TGTGCCAGCAGCGTAGCGGCGGGGGCCTACGAGCAGTACTTC. This chain uses TRBV9 with TRBJ2-7, with 7 bases fitting TRBD2. Germline-derived CDR1 and CDR2 are SGDLS and YYNGEE. Germline trimming cut 0 bases from V and 2 bases from J; bases unmatched to any gene: 2. This CDR3 is 14 amino acids long.

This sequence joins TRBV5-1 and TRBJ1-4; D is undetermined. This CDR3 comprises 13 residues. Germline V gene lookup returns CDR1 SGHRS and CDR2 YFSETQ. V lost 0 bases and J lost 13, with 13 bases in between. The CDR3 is CASSLGDARGLFF. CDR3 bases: TGCGCCAGCAGCTTGGGAGATGCACGGGGACTGTTTTTT.

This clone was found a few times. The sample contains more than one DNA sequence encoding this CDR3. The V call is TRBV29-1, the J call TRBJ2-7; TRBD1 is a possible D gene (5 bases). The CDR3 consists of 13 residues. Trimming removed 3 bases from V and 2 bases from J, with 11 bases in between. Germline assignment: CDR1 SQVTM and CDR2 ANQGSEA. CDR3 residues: CSVEEKTAYEQYF. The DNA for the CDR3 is TGCAGCGTTGAGGAGAAGACAGCCTACGAGCAGTACTTC.

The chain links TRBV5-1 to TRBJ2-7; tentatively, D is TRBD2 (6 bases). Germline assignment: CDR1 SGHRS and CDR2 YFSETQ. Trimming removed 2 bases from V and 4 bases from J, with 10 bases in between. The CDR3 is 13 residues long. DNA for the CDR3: TGCGCCAGCAGCTTCGAGGGGAGGTACGAGCAGTACTTC. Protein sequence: CASSFEGRYEQYF.

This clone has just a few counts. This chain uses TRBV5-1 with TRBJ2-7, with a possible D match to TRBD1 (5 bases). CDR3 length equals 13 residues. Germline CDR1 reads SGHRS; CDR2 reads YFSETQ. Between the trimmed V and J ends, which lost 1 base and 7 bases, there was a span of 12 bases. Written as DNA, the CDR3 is TGCGCCAGCAGCTTGACAGGCCCTAGGGAGCAGTACTTC. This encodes CASSLTGPREQYF.

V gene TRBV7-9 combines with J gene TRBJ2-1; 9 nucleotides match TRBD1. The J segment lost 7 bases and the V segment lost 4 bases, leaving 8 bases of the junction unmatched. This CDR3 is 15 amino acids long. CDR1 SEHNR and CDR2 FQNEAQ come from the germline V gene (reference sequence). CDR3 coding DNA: TGTGCCAGCAGCTCTTACAGGGGGCTGCGGAATGAGCAGTTCTTC. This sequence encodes CASSSYRGLRNEQFF.

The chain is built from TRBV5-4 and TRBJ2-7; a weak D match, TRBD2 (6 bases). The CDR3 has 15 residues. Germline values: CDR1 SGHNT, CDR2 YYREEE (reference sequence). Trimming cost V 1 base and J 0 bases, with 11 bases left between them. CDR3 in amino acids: CASSLTPGGSYEQYF. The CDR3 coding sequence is TGTGCCAGCAGCTTGACCCCCGGGGGCTCCTACGAGCAGTACTTC.

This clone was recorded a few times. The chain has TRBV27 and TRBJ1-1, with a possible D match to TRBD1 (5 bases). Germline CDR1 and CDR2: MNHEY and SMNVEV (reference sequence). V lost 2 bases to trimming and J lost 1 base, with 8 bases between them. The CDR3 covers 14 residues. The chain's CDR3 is CASSLDGGNTEAFF. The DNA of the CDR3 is TGTGCCAGCAGTTTAGACGGGGGGAACACTGAAGCTTTCTTT.

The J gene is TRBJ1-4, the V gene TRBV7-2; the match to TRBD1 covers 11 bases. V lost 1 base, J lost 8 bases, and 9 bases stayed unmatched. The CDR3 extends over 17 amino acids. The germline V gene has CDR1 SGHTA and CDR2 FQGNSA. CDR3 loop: CASSLVGQGAVGEKLFF. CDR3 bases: TGTGCCAGCAGCTTAGTAGGACAGGGGGCAGTAGGGGAAAAACTGTTTTTT.

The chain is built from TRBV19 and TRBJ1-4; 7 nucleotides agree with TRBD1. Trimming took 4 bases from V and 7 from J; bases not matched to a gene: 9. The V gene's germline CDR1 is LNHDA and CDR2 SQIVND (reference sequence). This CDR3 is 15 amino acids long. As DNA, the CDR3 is TGTGCCAGTAGTAGCAGACAGGGAGCGGGTGAAAAACTGTTTTTT. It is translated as CASSSRQGAGEKLFF.

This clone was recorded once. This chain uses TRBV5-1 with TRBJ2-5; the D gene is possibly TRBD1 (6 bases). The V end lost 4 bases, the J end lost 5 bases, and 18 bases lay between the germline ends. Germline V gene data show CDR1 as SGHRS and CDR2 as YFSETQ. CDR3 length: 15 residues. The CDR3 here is CASSQQGVVRETQYF. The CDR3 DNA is TGCGCCAGCAGCCAACAGGGTGTAGTCCGCGAGACCCAGTACTTC. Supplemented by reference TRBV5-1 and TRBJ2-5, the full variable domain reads KAGVTQTPRYLIKTRGQQVTLSCSPISGHRSVSWYQQTPGQGLQFLFEYFSETQRNKGNFPGRFSGRQFSNSRSEMNVSTLELGDSALYLCASSQQGVVRETQYFGPGTRLLVL.

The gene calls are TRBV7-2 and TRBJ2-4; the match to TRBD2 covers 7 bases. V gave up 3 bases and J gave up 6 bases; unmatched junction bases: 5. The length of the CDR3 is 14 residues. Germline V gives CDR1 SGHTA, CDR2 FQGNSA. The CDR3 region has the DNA TGTGCCAGCAGCTTTATGGGGGGGGGAAACATTCAGTACTTC. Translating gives CASSFMGGGNIQYF.

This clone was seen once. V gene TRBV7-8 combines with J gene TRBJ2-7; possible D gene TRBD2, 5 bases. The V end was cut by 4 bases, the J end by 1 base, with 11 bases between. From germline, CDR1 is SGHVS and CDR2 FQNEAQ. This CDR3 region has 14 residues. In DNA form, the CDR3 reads TGTGCCAGCAGCTGGCTAGCTCGGTCCTACGAGCAGTACTTC. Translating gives CASSWLARSYEQYF.

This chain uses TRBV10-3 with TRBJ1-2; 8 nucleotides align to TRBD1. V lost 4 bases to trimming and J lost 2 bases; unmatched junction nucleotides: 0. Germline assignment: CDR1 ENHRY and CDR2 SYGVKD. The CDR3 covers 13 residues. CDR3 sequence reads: CAISGQGNYGYTF. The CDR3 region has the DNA TGTGCCATCAGTGGACAGGGGAACTATGGCTACACCTTC.

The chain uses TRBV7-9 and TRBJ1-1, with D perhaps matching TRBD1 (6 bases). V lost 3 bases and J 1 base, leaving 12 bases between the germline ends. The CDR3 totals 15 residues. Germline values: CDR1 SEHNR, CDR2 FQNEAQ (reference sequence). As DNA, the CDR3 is TGTGCCAGCAGCTTCTTGGGGGCCCCGAACACTGAAGCTTTCTTT. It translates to CASSFLGAPNTEAFF. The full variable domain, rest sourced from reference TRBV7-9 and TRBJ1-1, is DTGVSQNPRHKITKRGQNVTFRCDPISEHNRLYWYRQTLGQGPEFLTYFQNEAQLEKSRLLSDRFSAERPKGSFSTLEIQRTEQGDSAMYLCASSFLGAPNTEAFFGQGTRLTVV.

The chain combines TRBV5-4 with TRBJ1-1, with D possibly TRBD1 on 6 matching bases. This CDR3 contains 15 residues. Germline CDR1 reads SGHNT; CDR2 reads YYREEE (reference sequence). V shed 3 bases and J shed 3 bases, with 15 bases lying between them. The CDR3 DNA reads TGTGCCAGCAGCTCACCGCCAGGGGCCTACACTGAAGCTTTCTTT. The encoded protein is CASSSPPGAYTEAFF.

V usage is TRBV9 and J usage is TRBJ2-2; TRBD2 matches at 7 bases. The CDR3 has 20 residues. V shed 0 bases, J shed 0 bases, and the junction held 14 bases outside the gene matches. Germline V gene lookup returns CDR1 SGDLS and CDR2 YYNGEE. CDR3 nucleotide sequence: TGTGCCAGCAGCGTAGCTACCGGTGGGGGGGACCCTACGAACACCGGGGAGCTGTTTTTT. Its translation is CASSVATGGGDPTNTGELFF.

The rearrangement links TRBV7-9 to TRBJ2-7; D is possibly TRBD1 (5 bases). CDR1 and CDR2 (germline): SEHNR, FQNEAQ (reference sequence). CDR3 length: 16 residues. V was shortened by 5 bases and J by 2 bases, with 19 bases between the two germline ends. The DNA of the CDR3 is TGTGCCAGCAGCCCCAAGGTGGGCAGGGAAGCCTACGAGCAGTACTTC. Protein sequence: CASSPKVGREAYEQYF.